This TCR beta chain was sequenced during a study of blood T cell repertoires in COVID-19. On the study more broadly: Whether acute or convalescent, the COVID-19 samples came from the United States, Italy and Spain.

Libraries were prepared by immunoSEQ multiplex PCR; TCRdb keeps only in-frame clonotypes and omits some of them. This table holds 95,000 to 150,000 clones, approximately 83% found once. Germline CDR1 reads SQVTM; CDR2 reads ANQGSEA. V was cut by 6 bases and J by 2 bases, with 16 bases left in between. The CDR3 has 14 residues. V usage is TRBV29-1 and J usage is TRBJ1-1; the D is unclear. The origin of this receptor is a woman aged 65 to 85 with acute or convalescent COVID-19. Specimen: peripheral blood. This CDR3 reads CSVEYMWANTEAFF. CDR3 nucleotides: TGCAGCGTCGAATATATGTGGGCCAACACTGAAGCTTTCTTT.